Listed here are 19 T cell receptor beta chains from one sample, sequenced in a study of T-cell memory formation after mild COVID-19. TCRdb analysed the 5' RACE reads with MiXCR anew, one entry per CDR3 protein. Of over 120,000 distinct CDR3 sequences in the sample, about 6% were seen once. The source material was PBMCs or a T cell subset sorted from them (not recorded which). All receptors come from an adult woman who had mild COVID-19 (a few samples of this study predate the infection). Cell type and time point are not known.

The sample holds many counts of this clonotype. DNA of the CDR3: TGTGCCAGCAGTTTTAGCGGGACGGGGAACACTGAAGCTTTCTTT. Translating it yields CASSFSGTGNTEAFF. V is TRBV12-3 or TRBV12-4 and J is TRBJ1-1; D may be TRBD1 (5 bases). The CDR3 runs 15 residues. With 3 bases removed from V and 1 base from J, the gap between germline ends came to 12 bases.

This clonotype was detected only a few times. The chain carries TRBV5-1 and TRBJ1-1; TRBD1 might be the D (6 bases). From germline, CDR1 is SGHRS and CDR2 YFSETQ. The CDR3 contains 16 residues. V was trimmed by 0 bases and J by 5 bases, leaving 17 bases between them. The CDR3 DNA sequence: TGCGCCAGCAGCTTGGTGGGGGCATCGGGGGGAACTGAAGCTTTCTTT. Translated, it gives CASSLVGASGGTEAFF.

There are many counts of this clonotype. The V call is TRBV4-2, the J call TRBJ2-1, with 9 bases that match TRBD2. Germline CDR1 is LGHNA and CDR2 is YNFKEQ. This CDR3 has 16 amino acids. Trimming cost V 3 bases and J 7 bases; bases outside gene matches: 10. This chain's CDR3 is CASSHPGAGGRNEQFF. CDR3 in DNA: TGTGCCAGCAGCCATCCTGGGGCGGGGGGGAGGAATGAGCAGTTCTTC.

This clonotype was counted a few times. The chain couples TRBV7-9 to TRBJ1-2, with 8 bases identical to TRBD1. The V gene end was trimmed by 6 bases and the J gene end by 4 bases; junction bases not matched to a gene: 7. The CDR3 runs to 14 residues. CDR1 and CDR2 from the germline V gene are SEHNR and FQNEAQ (reference sequence). The CDR3 coding sequence is TGTGCCAGCAGTAACAGGGGGGCTTTCTATGGCTACACCTTC. This gives the protein CASSNRGAFYGYTF.

Ten or more counts support this clonotype. V is TRBV20-1 and J is TRBJ1-3; D might be TRBD1 (5 bases). With 6 bases removed from V and 4 bases from J, the gap between germline ends came to 16 bases. Germline V gene lookup returns CDR1 DFQATT and CDR2 SNEGSKA (reference sequence). CDR3 length: 14 residues. The CDR3 nucleotides read TGCAGTGCCACCTCAGGGTCAGGAGGAAACACCATATATTTT. Protein sequence: CSATSGSGGNTIYF.

At least ten counts were recorded for this clonotype. The genes are TRBV18 and TRBJ1-6, with 8 bases lining up with TRBD1. The CDR3 runs to 15 residues. In germline, CDR1 is KGHSH, CDR2 LQKENI. Trimming took 8 bases from V and 10 from J; bases not matched to a gene: 13. CDR3 in DNA: TGTGCCAGCCCTGAAAGGGACAGGATATCGTCACCCCTCCACTTT. Its protein product is CASPERDRISSPLHF.

This clonotype was detected a few times. Here the CDR3 reads CASSLTGDNQPQHF. CDR3 bases: TGTGCCAGCAGTTTAACAGGGGACAATCAGCCCCAGCATTTT. The chain employs TRBV7-2 and TRBJ1-5; 7 bases match TRBD1. Germline V lookup: CDR1 SGHTA, CDR2 FQGNSA. This CDR3 has 14 amino acids. V lost 6 bases, J lost 3 bases, and 5 bases stayed unmatched.

This clonotype was recorded at least ten times. CDR3 loop: CASSLVGSEGYNEQFF. CDR3 DNA sequence: TGCGCCAGCAGCTTGGTGGGCTCAGAGGGGTACAATGAGCAGTTCTTC. The V call is TRBV5-1, the J call TRBJ2-1; D is perhaps TRBD1 or TRBD2 (5 bases each). CDR1 is SGHRS, CDR2 YFSETQ, per germline. The CDR3 totals 16 residues. Trimming removed 0 bases from V and 4 bases from J, with 14 bases in between.

The gene calls are TRBV12-3 or TRBV12-4 and TRBJ1-2; TRBD1 aligns across 12 bases. CDR3 size: 19 residues. The trim removed 5 bases at V and 0 bases at J, leaving 13 bases unmatched. Here the CDR3 DNA reads TGTGCCAGCAGTCCAAGTCGAGGGACAGGGGGCCTAACTAACTATGGCTACACCTTC. Translated, it gives CASSPSRGTGGLTNYGYTF.

This clonotype was found many times. The chain is built from TRBV7-8 and TRBJ2-5; D unresolved. Germline-derived CDR1 and CDR2 are SGHVS and FQNEAQ. Trimming shortened V by 4 bases and J by 2 bases, and 8 bases separated the two germline ends. The CDR3 has 13 residues. In DNA form, the CDR3 reads TGTGCCAGCAGCTCGATCCTACAAGAGACCCAGTACTTC. This codes for CASSSILQETQYF.

The chain couples TRBV30 to TRBJ1-4, with 8 bases lining up with TRBD1. The V and J ends lost 4 bases and 7 bases, in that order; junction bases with no gene match: 11. The CDR3 covers 15 residues. From germline, CDR1 is GTSNPN and CDR2 SVGIG (reference sequence). The CDR3 coding sequence is TGTGCCTGGAATTTCGGAGCAGGGGGCCGTGAAAAACTGTTTTTT. Amino acid sequence: CAWNFGAGGREKLFF. Complete variable domain (other parts from reference TRBV30 and TRBJ1-4): SQTIHQWPATLVQPVGSPLSLECTVEGTSNPNLYWYRQAAGRGLQLLFYSVGIGQISSEVPQNLSASRPQDRQFILSSKKLLLSDSGFYLCAWNFGAGGREKLFFGSGTQLSVL.

V is TRBV6-6 and J is TRBJ2-7, with D perhaps assigned TRBD1 or TRBD2 (5 bases each). Germline assignment: CDR1 MNHNY and CDR2 SVGAGI (reference sequence). CDR3 length: 12 residues. Deletions cut 8 bases from V and 5 bases from J, with 13 bases between. The CDR3 loop reads CASGDQTHEQYF. CDR3 DNA: TGTGCCAGCGGGGACCAAACCCACGAGCAGTACTTC.

This clonotype was counted ten times or more. This chain connects TRBV10-3 to TRBJ2-7; possibly TRBD1 for D (5 bases). V was cut by 3 bases and J by 2 bases, with 8 bases left in between. The germline V gene encodes CDR1 ENHRY and CDR2 SYGVKD. CDR3 length: 13 residues. The CDR3 nucleotides read TGTGCCATCAGTGAACAGGATCCCTACGAGCAGTACTTC. Translation gives CAISEQDPYEQYF.

J is TRBJ1-2 and V is TRBV11-1; 9 bases map to TRBD1. With V trimmed by 5 bases and J by 8 bases, 6 bases remained unmatched. In germline, CDR1 is SGHAT, CDR2 FQDESV (reference sequence). This CDR3 is 13 amino acids long. This CDR3 reads CASSRTGAIGYTF. The DNA for the CDR3 is TGTGCCAGCAGCCGGACAGGGGCGATCGGCTACACCTTC.

The chain links TRBV2 to TRBJ2-6, with 9 bases fitting TRBD1. V lost 10 bases to trimming and J lost 2 bases; unmatched junction nucleotides: 6. From germline, CDR1 is SNHLY and CDR2 FYNNEI. The CDR3 covers 15 residues. DNA for the CDR3: TGTGCCACCCTCCGGGACAGGGCTGGGGCCAACGTCCTGACTTTC. It is translated as CATLRDRAGANVLTF.

This rearrangement joins TRBV5-1 to TRBJ1-5; maybe TRBD1 (5 bases). Germline V lookup: CDR1 SGHRS, CDR2 YFSETQ. V was shortened by 7 bases and J by 0 bases, with 14 bases between the two germline ends. There are 15 residues in the CDR3. The CDR3 loop is CASSTWGDSNQPQHF. The CDR3 coding sequence is TGCGCCAGCTCAACATGGGGGGATAGCAATCAGCCCCAGCATTTT.

The sample holds many counts of this clonotype. The chain links TRBV5-5 to TRBJ1-1; the D is unclear. Germline lookup yields CDR1 SGHKS and CDR2 YYEKEE (reference sequence). The length of the CDR3 is 14 residues. The V end lost 0 bases, the J end lost 4 bases, and 10 bases lay between the germline ends. The CDR3: CASSLAGSGTEAFF. For the CDR3, the DNA is TGTGCCAGCAGCTTGGCTGGTTCGGGCACTGAAGCTTTCTTT.

This clonotype has just a few counts. The CDR3 bases are TGTGCCGTCGGACGGGAGTACCAAGAGACCCAGTACTTC. This gives the protein CAVGREYQETQYF. The V gene is TRBV10-3, the J gene TRBJ2-5; a weak D match, TRBD2 (6 bases). CDR3 length equals 13 residues. V dropped 11 bases and J dropped 0 bases, with 13 bases sitting between them. Germline CDR1 is ENHRY and CDR2 is SYGVKD.

This clonotype was recorded many times. The CDR3 loop reads CASSQGLAGGQVEQFF. CDR3 coding DNA: TGCGCCAGCAGCCAAGGGCTAGCGGGGGGGCAGGTGGAGCAGTTCTTC. The J gene is TRBJ2-1, the V gene TRBV4-3; 12 nucleotides line up with TRBD2. Germline V gene data show CDR1 as LGHNA and CDR2 as YSLEER. There are 16 residues in the CDR3. The V gene end was trimmed by 1 base and the J gene end by 10 bases; junction bases not matched to a gene: 8.